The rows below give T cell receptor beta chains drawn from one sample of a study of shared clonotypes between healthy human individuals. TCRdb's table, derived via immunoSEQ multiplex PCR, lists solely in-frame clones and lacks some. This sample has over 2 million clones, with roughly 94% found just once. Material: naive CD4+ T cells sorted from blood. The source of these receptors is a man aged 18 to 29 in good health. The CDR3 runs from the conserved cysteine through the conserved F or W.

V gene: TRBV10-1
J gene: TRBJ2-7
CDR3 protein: CASSDKGTSSYEQYF

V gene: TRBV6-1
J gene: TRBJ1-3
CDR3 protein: CASSSGISGNTIYF

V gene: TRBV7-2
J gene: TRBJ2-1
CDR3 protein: CASSLEGGRASEQFF

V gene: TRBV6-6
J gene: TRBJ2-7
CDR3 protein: CASAPVAYEQYF

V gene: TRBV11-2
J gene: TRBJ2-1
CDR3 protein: CASTLIRGNEQFF

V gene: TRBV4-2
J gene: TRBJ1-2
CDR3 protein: CASSRTGDDGYTF

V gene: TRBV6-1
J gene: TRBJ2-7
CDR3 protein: CASKARVSDEQYF

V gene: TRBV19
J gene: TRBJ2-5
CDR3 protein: CASRISGGAGETQYF

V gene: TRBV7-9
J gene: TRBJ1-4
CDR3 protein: CASSQDRGDEKLFF

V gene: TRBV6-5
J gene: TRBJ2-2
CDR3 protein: CASSYERGQTGELFF

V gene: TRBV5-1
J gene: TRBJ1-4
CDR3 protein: CASSPGPGVSEKLFF

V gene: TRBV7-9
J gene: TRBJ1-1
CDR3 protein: CASSRSNTEAFF

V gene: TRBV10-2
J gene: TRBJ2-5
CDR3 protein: CASSDLASAQYF

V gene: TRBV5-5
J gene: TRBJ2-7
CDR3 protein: CASSPPLGQVTYEQYF

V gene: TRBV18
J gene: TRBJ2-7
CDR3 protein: CASSPGFGYEQYF

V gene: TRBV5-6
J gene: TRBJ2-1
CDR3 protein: CASSFAGGRFYNEQFF

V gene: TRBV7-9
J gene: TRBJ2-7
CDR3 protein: CASSPRGYRVPAYEQYF

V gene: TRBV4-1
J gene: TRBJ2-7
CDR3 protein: CASSQVEGSPSGRRAYEQYF

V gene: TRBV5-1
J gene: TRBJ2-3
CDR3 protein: CASSLALAGGREDTQYF

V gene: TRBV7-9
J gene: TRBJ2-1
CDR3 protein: CASSPVRGGEQFF

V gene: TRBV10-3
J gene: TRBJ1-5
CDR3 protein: CAISGGNAGNQPQHF

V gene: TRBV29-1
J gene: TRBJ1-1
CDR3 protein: CTGGDRANTEAFF